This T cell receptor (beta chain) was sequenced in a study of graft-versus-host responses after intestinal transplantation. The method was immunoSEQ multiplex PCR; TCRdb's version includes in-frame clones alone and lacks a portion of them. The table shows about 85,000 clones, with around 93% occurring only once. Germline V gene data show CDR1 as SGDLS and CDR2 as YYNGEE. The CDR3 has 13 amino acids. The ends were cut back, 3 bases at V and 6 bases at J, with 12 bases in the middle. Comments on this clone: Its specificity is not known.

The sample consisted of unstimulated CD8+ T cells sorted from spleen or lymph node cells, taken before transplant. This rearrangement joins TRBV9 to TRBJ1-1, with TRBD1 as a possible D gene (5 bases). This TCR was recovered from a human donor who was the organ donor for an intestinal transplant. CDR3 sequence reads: CASSGPQDAEAFF. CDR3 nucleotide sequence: TGTGCCAGCAGCGGCCCACAGGACGCTGAAGCTTTCTTT.